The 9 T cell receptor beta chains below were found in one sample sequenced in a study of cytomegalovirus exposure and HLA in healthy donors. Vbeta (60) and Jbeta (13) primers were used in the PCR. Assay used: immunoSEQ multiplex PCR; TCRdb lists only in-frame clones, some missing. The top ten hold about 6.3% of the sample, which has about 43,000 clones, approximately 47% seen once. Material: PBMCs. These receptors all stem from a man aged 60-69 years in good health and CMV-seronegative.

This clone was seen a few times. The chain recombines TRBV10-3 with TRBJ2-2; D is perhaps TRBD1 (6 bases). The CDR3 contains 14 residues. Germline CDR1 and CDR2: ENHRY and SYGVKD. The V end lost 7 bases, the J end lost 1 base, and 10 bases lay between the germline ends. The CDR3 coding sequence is TGTGCCATCAAAGACAGGATGAACACCGGGGAGCTGTTTTTT. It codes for CAIKDRMNTGELFF.

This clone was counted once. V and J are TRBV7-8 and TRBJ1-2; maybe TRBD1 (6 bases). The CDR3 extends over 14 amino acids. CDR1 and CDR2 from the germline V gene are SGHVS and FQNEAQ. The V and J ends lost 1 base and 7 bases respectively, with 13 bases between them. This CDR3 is CASSLVQGIIGYTF. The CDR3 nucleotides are TGTGCCAGCAGCTTAGTCCAGGGGATCATTGGCTACACCTTC.

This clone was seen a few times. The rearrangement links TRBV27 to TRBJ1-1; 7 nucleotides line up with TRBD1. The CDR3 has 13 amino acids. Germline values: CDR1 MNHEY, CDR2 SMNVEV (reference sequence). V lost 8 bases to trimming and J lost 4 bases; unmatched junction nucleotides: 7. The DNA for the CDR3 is TGTGCCAGCCTGAGGAACAGGGGCACTGAAGCTTTCTTT. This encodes CASLRNRGTEAFF.

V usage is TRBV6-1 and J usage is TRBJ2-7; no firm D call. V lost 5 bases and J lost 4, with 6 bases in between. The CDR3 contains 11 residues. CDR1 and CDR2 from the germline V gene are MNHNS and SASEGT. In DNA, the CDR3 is TGTGCCAGCAGTCCCTATTACGAGCAGTACTTC. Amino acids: CASSPYYEQYF.

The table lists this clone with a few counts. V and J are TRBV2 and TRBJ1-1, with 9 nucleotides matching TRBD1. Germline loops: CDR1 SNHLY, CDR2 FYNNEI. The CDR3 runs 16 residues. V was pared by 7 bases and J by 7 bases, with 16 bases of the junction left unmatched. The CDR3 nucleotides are TGTGCCAGCAAGTGGTTGCTGGGACAGGGTAAGGATGAAGCTTTCTTT. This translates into CASKWLLGQGKDEAFF.

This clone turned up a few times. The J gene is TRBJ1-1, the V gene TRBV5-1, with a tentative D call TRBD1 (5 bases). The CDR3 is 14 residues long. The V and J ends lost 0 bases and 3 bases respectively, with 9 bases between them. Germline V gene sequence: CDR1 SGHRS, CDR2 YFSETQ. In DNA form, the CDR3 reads TGCGCCAGCAGCTTGGAGAACAGGCACACTGAAGCTTTCTTT. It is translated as CASSLENRHTEAFF.

In DNA, the CDR3 is TGTGCCTGGAGGCGGCGCACAGATACGCAGTATTTT. It codes for CAWRRRTDTQYF. The chain joins TRBV30 to TRBJ2-3; D is unclear. CDR1 and CDR2 (germline): GTSNPN, SVGIG (reference sequence). The CDR3 is 12 amino acids. With 3 bases removed from V and 1 base from J, the gap between germline ends came to 5 bases.

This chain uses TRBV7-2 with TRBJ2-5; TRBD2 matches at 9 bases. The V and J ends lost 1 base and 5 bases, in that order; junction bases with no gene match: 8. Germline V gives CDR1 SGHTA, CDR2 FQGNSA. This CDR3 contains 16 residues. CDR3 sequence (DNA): TGTGCCAGCAGCTTAGGAAGGGGCGGGAGGGCCGAGACCCAGTACTTC. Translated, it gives CASSLGRGGRAETQYF.

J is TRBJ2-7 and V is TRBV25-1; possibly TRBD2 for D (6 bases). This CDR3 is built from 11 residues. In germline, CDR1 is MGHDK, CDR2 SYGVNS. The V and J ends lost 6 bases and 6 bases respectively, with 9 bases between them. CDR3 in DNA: TGTGCCAGCAGCCTGGGGGGCGAGCAGTACTTC. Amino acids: CASSLGGEQYF.